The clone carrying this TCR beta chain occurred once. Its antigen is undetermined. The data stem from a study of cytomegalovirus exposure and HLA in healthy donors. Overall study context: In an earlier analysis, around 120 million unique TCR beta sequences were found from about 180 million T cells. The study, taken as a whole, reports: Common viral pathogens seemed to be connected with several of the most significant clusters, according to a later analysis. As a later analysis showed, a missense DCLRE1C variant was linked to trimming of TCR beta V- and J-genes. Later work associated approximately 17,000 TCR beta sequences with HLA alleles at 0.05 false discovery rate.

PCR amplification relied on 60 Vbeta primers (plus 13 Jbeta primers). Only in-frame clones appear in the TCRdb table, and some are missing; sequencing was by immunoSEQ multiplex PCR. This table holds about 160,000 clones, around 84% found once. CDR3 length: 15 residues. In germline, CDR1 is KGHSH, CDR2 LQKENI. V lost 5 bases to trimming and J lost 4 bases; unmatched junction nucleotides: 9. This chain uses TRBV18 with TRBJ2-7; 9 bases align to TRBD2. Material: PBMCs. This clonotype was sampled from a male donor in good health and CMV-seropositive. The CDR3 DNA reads TGTGCCAGCTCAAAATCTAGCGGGAAGGGTTACGAGCAGTACTTC. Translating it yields CASSKSSGKGYEQYF. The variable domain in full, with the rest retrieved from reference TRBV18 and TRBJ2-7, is NAGVMQNPRHLVRRRGQEARLRCSPMKGHSHVYWYRQLPEEGLKFMVYLQKENIIDESGMPKERFSAEFPKEGPSILRIQQVVRGDSAAYFCASSKSSGKGYEQYFGPGTRLTVT.